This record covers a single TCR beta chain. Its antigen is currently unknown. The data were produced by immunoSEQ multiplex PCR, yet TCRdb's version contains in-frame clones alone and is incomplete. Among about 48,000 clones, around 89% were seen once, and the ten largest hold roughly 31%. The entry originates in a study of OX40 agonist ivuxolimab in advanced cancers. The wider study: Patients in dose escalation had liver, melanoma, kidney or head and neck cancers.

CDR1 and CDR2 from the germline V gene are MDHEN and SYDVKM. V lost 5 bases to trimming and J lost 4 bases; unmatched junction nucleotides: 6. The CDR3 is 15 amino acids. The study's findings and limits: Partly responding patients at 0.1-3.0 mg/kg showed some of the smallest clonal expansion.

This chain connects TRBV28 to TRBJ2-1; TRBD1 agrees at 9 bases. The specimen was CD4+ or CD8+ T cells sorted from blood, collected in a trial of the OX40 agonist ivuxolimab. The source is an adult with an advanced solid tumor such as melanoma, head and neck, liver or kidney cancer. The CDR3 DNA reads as TGTGCCAGCAGTCCACGGACAGGGGAATACAATGAGCAGTTCTTC. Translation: CASSPRTGEYNEQFF.